A single sample gave rise to the 14 T cell receptor beta chains below, sequenced in a study of human T cells and chemical hapten exposure. TCRdb re-analysed the RACE reads in MiXCR, keeping a single row per CDR3 protein. This sample has under 200,000 distinct CDR3 sequences; about 15% occur once, and the top ten carry 1.7%. The time point was: patch test 1, 2 weeks after DPC sensitization. Treatment in this sample: therapeutic diphenylcyclopropenone sensitization with weekly scalp DPC. The sequences come from whole blood, collected in connection with sensitization to the hapten diphenylcyclopropenone (DPC). The receptors come from a woman younger than 45 with alopecia areata. Some clones in this sample may be carry-over from other donors' samples.

This clonotype has only a few counts. The chain employs TRBV11-2 and TRBJ2-7, with D perhaps TRBD1 (6 bases). The CDR3 contains 14 residues. CDR1 and CDR2 from the germline V gene are SGHAT and FQNNGV. V gave up 5 bases and J gave up 0 bases, with 11 bases separating them. CDR3 in amino acids: CASSVYRDSYEQYF. The CDR3 bases are TGTGCCAGCAGCGTCTACAGGGACTCCTACGAGCAGTACTTC.

J is TRBJ2-7 and V is TRBV28; 10 bases line up with TRBD1. This CDR3 is 15 amino acids long. Trimming took 4 bases from V and 5 from J; bases not matched to a gene: 8. Germline-derived CDR1 and CDR2 are MDHEN and SYDVKM. The CDR3 loop reads CASSSTGTGVHEQYF. CDR3 sequence (DNA): TGTGCCAGCAGTTCGACCGGGACAGGGGTGCACGAGCAGTACTTC.

As DNA, the CDR3 is TGCAGTGCTAGAAGGGCAGTCGATCAGCCCCAGCATTTT. Translated: CSARRAVDQPQHF. The genes are TRBV20-1 and TRBJ1-5; no definite D call. The CDR3 runs to 13 residues. The germline V and J ends were trimmed by 2 bases and 5 bases, with 10 bases remaining between them. Germline assignment: CDR1 DFQATT and CDR2 SNEGSKA (reference sequence).

Many counts were recorded for this clonotype. This sequence joins TRBV7-2 and TRBJ1-1; no definite D call. The CDR3 runs 12 residues. The V end lost 5 bases, the J end lost 0 bases, and 4 bases lay between the germline ends. Germline V gene lookup returns CDR1 SGHTA and CDR2 FQGNSA. The CDR3 nucleotides read TGTGCCAGCAGCCCCGTGAACACTGAAGCTTTCTTT. Its translation: CASSPVNTEAFF.

The chain joins TRBV28 to TRBJ2-3; D gene uncertain. V was shortened by 6 bases and J by 5 bases, with 3 bases between the two germline ends. The germline gives CDR1 MDHEN, CDR2 SYDVKM. The CDR3 consists of 10 residues. CDR3 nucleotides: TGTGCCAGCAGATTAGATACGCAGTATTTT. It specifies CASRLDTQYF.

This clonotype appeared a few times. The genes are TRBV6-5 and TRBJ2-7; D may be TRBD1 or TRBD2 (5 bases each). The CDR3 length is 14 residues. V lost 1 base and J 3 bases, leaving 10 bases between the germline ends. CDR1 MNHEY and CDR2 SVGAGI come from the germline V gene. The CDR3 reads CASSYWGNSYEQYF. CDR3 sequence (DNA): TGTGCCAGCAGTTACTGGGGGAACAGCTACGAGCAGTACTTC.

CDR3 in amino acids: CASSYGGQGPEGEKLFF. The CDR3 region has the DNA TGTGCCAGCAGTTACGGGGGACAGGGACCCGAAGGAGAAAAACTGTTTTTT. The chain links TRBV6-2 or TRBV6-3 to TRBJ1-4; 9 nucleotides match TRBD1. CDR1 is MNHEY, CDR2 SVGEGT, per germline. This CDR3 has 17 amino acids. V shed 2 bases and J 8 bases; nucleotides not matched to a gene: 12.

This chain uses TRBV28 with TRBJ1-4; TRBD1 agrees at 7 bases. CDR1 is MDHEN and CDR2 is SYDVKM in the germline V gene. The junction had 3 bases not matched to a gene; V was cut back by 6 bases and J by 5 bases. The CDR3 length is 13 residues. The CDR3 sequence: CASRTTGNEKLFF. The CDR3 bases are TGTGCCAGCAGAACGACAGGGAATGAAAAACTGTTTTTT.

J is TRBJ1-2 and V is TRBV28; D unresolved. Trimming cost V 6 bases and J 8 bases, with 13 bases left between them. Per the germline V gene, CDR1 is MDHEN and CDR2 is SYDVKM. The CDR3 consists of 12 residues. The CDR3 is CASSLPRQGYTF. The CDR3 nucleotides are TGTGCCAGCAGCCTGCCGCGCCAAGGCTACACCTTC.

This clonotype was counted ten times or more. The rearrangement links TRBV5-4 to TRBJ2-5; D is undetermined. CDR1 and CDR2 (germline): SGHNT, YYREEE (reference sequence). This CDR3 comprises 13 residues. V was trimmed by 1 base and J by 1 base, leaving 5 bases between them. This CDR3 reads CASSLNSQETQYF. The CDR3 nucleotides are TGTGCCAGCAGCTTGAACAGCCAAGAGACCCAGTACTTC.

The V call is TRBV3-1, the J call TRBJ2-3; 7 bases fit TRBD2. The CDR3 has 17 residues. V trimming: 2 bases; J trimming: 1 base; junction bases outside the gene matches: 9. Germline V gene lookup returns CDR1 LGHDT and CDR2 YNNKEL (reference sequence). The CDR3 region is CASSQIAPSGRTDTQYF. CDR3 bases: TGTGCCAGCAGCCAAATCGCCCCTAGCGGTCGCACAGATACGCAGTATTTT.

The chain couples TRBV7-9 to TRBJ2-7; D ambiguous. Trimming left V 2 bases short and J 2 bases short, with 7 bases between. CDR3 length: 13 amino acids. The germline V gene encodes CDR1 SEHNR and CDR2 FQNEAQ (reference sequence). The CDR3 nucleotides are TGTGCCAGCAGCTTAAATAGGGCCTACGAGCAGTACTTC. This codes for CASSLNRAYEQYF.

Of note for this clonotype: One junction end does not reproduce the germline sequence, and a read error may be involved. The CDR3 loop is CASGFGTTYGYTF. The CDR3 nucleotides are TGTGCCAGCGGTTTTGGGACAACCTATGGCTACACCTTC. V usage is TRBV12-3 or TRBV12-4 and J usage is TRBJ1-2; D possibly corresponds to TRBD1 (6 bases). The CDR3 spans 13 residues.

This clonotype was picked up a small number of times. The V call is TRBV30, the J call TRBJ2-2; TRBD2 aligns across 10 bases. Unmatched junction bases numbered 6, after V lost 3 bases and J lost 2 bases. Looked up from germline, CDR1 is GTSNPN and CDR2 is SVGIG (reference sequence). This CDR3 has 16 residues. CDR3 bases: TGTGCCTGGAGCCTACTAGCGGGGAAAAACACCGGGGAGCTGTTTTTT. Translating gives CAWSLLAGKNTGELFF.